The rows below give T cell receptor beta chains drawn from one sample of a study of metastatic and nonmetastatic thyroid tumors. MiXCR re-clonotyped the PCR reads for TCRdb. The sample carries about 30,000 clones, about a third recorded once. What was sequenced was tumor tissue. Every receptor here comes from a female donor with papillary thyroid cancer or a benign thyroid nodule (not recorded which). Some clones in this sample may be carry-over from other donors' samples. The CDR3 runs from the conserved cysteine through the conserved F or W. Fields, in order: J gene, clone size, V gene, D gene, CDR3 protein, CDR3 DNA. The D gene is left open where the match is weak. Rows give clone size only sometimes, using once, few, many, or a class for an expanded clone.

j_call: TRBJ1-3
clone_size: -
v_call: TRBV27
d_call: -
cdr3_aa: CASSTGTTGNTIYF
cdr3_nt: TGTGCCAGCAGTACTGGGACTACGGGAAACACCATATATTTT

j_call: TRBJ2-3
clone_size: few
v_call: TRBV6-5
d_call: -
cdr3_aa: CASSRNGDTLNTDTQYF
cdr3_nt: TGTGCCAGCAGCCGGAACGGGGACACCCTTAACACAGATACGCAGTATTTT

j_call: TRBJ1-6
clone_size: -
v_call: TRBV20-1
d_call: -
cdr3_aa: CSATIRQAINSPLHF
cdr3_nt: TGCAGTGCTACGATAAGACAGGCGATAAATTCACCCCTCCACTTT

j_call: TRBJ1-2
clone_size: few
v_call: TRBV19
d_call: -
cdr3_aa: CASGVYGYTF
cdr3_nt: TGTGCCAGTGGAGTCTATGGCTACACCTTC

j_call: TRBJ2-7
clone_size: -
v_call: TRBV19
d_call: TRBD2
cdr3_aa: CATQGGTSGSSEQYF
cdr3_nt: TGTGCCACCCAGGGCGGGACTAGCGGGAGTTCCGAGCAGTACTTC

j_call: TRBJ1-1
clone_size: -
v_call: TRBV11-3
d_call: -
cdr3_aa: CASSLAAGANTEAFF
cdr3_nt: TGTGCCAGCAGCTTAGCGGCCGGCGCGAACACTGAAGCTTTCTTT

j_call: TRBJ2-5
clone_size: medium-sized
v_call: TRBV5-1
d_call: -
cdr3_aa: CASSDTGAGETQYF
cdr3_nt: TGCGCCAGCAGCGATACAGGGGCGGGGGAGACCCAGTACTTC

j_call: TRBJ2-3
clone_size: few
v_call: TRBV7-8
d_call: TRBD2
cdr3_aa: CASSSPKRGRIADTQYF
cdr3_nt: TGTGCCAGCAGCTCCCCCAAACGCGGGAGGATCGCAGATACGCAGTATTTT

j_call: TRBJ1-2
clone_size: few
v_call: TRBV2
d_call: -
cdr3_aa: CASSEGWDFNYGYTF
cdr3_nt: TGTGCCAGCAGTGAAGGTTGGGACTTTAACTATGGCTACACCTTC

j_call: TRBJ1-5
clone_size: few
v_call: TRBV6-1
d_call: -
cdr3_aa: CASSPTDISNQPQHF
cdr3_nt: TGTGCCAGCAGTCCAACGGACATTAGCAATCAGCCCCAGCATTTT

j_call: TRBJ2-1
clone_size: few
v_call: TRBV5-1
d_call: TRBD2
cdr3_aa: CASSSGTSSFEQFF
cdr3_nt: TGCGCCAGCAGCTCCGGGACTAGCTCATTTGAGCAGTTCTTC

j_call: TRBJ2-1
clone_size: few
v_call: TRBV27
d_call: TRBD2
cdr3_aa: CASSVGLAGDTEQFF
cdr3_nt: TGTGCCAGCAGTGTGGGACTAGCGGGAGATACTGAGCAGTTCTTC

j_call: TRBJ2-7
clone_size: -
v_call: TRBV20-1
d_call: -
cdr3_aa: CSALSGVKQYF
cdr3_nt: TGCAGTGCGCTCTCGGGCGTAAAGCAGTACTTC

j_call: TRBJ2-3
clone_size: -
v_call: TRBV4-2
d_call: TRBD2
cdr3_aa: CASSASGTSGSGYTQYF
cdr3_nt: TGTGCCAGCAGCGCCTCCGGGACTAGCGGGAGTGGATATACGCAGTATTTT

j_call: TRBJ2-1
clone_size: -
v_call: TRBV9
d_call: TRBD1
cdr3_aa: CASSVEQGGYNEQFF
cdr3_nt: TGTGCCAGCAGCGTAGAACAGGGGGGCTACAATGAGCAGTTCTTC

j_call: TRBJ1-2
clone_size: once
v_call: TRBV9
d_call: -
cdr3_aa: CASSVTDVGGGGYTF
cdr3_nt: TGTGCCAGCAGCGTAACGGATGTGGGGGGTGGAGGCTACACCTTC

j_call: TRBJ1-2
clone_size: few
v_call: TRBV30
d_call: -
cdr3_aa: CAWRERGPLANYGYTF
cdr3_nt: TGTGCCTGGAGAGAGCGCGGCCCGCTTGCTAACTATGGCTACACCTTC

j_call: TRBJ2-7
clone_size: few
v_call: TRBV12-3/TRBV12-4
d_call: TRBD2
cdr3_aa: CASSSEVAGGPHEQYF
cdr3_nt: TGTGCCAGCAGTTCTGAAGTAGCGGGAGGTCCCCACGAGCAGTACTTC

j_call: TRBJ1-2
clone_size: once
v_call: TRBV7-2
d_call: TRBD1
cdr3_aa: CASSPGQGIRGYTF
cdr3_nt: TGTGCCAGCAGTCCAGGACAGGGTATAAGGGGCTACACCTTC

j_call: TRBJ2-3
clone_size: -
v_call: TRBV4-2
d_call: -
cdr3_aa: CASSQDRGGALTDRQYF
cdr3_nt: TGTGCCAGCAGCCAAGATCGTGGGGGAGCCCTAACAGATAGGCAGTATTTT

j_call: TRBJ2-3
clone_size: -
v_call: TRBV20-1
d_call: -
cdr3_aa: CRMQGVADTQYF
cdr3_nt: TGCAGAATGCAGGGCGTCGCAGATACGCAGTATTTT

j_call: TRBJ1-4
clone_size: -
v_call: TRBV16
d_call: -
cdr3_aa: CASSQSMVELFF
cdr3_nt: TGTGCCAGCAGCCAATCGATGGTGGAACTGTTTTTT

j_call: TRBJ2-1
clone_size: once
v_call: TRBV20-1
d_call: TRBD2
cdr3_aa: CSARETSGRFDEQFF
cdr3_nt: TGCAGTGCTAGAGAGACTAGCGGGAGGTTCGATGAGCAGTTCTTC

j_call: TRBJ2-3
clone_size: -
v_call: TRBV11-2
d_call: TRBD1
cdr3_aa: CASRTGGTDTQYF
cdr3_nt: TGTGCCAGCCGGACAGGGGGGACAGATACGCAGTATTTT

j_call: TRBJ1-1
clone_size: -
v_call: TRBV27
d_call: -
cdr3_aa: CASSENGRNTEAFF
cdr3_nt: TGTGCCAGCAGTGAAAACGGGAGGAACACTGAAGCTTTCTTT

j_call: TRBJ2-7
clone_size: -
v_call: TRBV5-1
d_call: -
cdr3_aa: CASSWVQIYYEQYF
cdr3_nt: TGCGCCAGCAGCTGGGTACAGATCTACTACGAGCAGTACTTC

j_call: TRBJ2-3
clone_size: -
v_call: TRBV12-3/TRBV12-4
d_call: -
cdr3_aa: CANSPQGGYTDTQYF
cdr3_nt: TGTGCCAACAGTCCTCAGGGGGGGTACACAGATACGCAGTATTTT

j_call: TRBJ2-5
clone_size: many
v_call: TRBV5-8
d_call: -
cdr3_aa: CASSLRTARGTQYF
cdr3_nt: TGTGCCAGCAGCCTAAGGACAGCACGGGGGACCCAGTACTTC

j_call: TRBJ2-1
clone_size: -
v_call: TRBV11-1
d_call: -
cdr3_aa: CASSLAQGYNEQFF
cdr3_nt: TGTGCCAGCAGCTTAGCACAGGGATACAATGAGCAGTTCTTC

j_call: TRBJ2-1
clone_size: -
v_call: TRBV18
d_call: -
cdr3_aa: CASSPSRDPVYNEQFF
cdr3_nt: TGTGCCAGCTCACCCTCTCGGGACCCCGTTTACAATGAGCAGTTCTTC

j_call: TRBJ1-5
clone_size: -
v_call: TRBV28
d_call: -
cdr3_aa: CASSSDSNQPQHF
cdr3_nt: TGTGCCAGCAGTTCCGATAGCAATCAGCCCCAGCATTTT

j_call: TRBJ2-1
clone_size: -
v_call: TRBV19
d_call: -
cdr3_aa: CASSIGFFDEQFF
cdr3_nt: TGTGCCAGTAGTATAGGGTTTTTCGATGAGCAGTTCTTC

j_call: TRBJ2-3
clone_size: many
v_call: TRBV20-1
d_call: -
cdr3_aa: CSGYETDTQYF
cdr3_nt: TGCAGTGGTTATGAAACAGATACGCAGTATTTT

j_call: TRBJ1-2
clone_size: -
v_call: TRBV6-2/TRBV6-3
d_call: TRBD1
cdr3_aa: CASSRYRDSYGYTF
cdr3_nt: TGTGCCAGCAGTCGTTACCGGGACAGCTATGGCTACACCTTC

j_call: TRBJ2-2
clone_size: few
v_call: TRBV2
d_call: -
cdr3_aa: CATAGTGELFF
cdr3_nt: TGTGCCACCGCAGGCACCGGGGAGCTGTTTTTT

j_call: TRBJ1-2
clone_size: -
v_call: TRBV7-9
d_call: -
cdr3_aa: CASSAQQRGDGYTF
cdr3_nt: TGTGCCAGCAGCGCCCAACAGCGAGGGGATGGCTACACCTTC

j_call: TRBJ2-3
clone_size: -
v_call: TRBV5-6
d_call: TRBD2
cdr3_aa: CASSLRKAGGRDTQYF
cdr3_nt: TGTGCCAGCAGCTTGCGAAAAGCGGGAGGAAGAGATACGCAGTATTTT

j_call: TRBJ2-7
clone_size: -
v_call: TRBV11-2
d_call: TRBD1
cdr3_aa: CASRKWDRGGDEQYF
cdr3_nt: TGTGCCAGCAGAAAGTGGGACAGGGGGGGCGACGAGCAGTACTTC

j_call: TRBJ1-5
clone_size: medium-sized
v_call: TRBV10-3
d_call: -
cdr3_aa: CAISETHSPWEPQHF
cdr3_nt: TGTGCCATCAGTGAGACCCACAGCCCTTGGGAGCCCCAGCATTTT

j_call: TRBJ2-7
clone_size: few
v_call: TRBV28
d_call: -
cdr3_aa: CASTQTEPYEQYF
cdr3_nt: TGTGCCAGCACCCAGACAGAGCCCTACGAGCAGTACTTC

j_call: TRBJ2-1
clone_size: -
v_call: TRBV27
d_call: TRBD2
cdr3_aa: CASRPGLADNEQFF
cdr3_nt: TGTGCCAGCAGGCCGGGACTAGCGGACAATGAGCAGTTCTTC

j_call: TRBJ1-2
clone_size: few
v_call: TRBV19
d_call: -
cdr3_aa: CASTFGTDYGYTF
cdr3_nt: TGTGCCAGTACCTTCGGGACGGACTATGGCTACACCTTC

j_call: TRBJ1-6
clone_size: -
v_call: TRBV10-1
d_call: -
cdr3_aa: CASRDPHNSPLHF
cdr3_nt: TGCGCCAGCAGGGACCCCCATAATTCACCCCTCCACTTT

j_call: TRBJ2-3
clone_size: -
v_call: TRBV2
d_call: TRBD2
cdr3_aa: CASSIQRGGQGTQYF
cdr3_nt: TGTGCCAGCTCCATTCAGCGGGGGGGCCAGGGTACGCAGTATTTT

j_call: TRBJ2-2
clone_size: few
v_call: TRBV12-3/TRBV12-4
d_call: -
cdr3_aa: CASSFGELFF
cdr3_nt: TGTGCCAGTTCGTTCGGGGAGCTGTTTTTT

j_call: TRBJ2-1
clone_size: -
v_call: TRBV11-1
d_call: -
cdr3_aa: CASSLDGDSYNEQFF
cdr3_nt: TGTGCCAGCAGCTTAGACGGGGATTCCTACAATGAGCAGTTCTTC

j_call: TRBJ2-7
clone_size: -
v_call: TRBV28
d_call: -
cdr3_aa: CASTWGHLSEQYF
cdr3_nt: TGTGCCAGCACCTGGGGGCATCTCTCCGAGCAGTACTTC

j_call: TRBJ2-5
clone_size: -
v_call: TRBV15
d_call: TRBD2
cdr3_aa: CATSRDLPSGSSETQYF
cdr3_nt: TGTGCCACCAGCAGAGATCTGCCTAGCGGTAGTTCTGAGACCCAGTACTTC

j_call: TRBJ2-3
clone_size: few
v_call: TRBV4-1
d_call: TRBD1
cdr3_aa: CASSQDQGEQVDTQYF
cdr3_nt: TGCGCCAGCAGCCAAGATCAGGGGGAGCAGGTAGATACGCAGTATTTT

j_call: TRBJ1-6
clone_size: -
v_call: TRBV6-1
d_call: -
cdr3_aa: CASTGSGSPLHF
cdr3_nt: TGTGCCAGCACGGGATCGGGTTCACCCCTCCACTTT